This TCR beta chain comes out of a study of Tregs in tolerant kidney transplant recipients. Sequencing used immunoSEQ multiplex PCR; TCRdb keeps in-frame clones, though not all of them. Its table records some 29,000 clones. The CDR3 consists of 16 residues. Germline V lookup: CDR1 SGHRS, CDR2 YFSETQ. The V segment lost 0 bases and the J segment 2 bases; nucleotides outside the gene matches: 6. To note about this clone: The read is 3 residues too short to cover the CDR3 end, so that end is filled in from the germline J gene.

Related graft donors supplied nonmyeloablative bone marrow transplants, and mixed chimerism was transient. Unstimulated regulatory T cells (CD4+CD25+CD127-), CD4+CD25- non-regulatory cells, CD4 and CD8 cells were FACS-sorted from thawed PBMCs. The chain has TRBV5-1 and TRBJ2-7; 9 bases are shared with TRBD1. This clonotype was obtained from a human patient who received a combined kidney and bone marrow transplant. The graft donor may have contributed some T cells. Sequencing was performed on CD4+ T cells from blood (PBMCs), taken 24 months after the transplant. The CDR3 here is CASSLGQTGGPYEQYF. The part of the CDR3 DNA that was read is TGCGCCAGCAGCTTGGGGCAGACAGGGGGTCCCTACGAG.